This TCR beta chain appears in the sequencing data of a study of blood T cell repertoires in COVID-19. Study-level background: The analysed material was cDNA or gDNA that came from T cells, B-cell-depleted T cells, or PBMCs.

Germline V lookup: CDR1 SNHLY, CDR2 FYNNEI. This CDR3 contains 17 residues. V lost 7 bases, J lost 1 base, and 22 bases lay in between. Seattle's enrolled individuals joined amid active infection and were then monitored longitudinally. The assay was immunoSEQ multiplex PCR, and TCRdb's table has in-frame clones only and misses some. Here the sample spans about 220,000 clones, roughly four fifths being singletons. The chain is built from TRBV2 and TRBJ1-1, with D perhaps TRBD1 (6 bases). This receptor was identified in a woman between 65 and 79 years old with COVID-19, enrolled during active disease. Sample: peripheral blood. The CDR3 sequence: CASTGVLGGTENTEAFF. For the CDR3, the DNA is TGTGCCAGCACCGGTGTACTTGGGGGCACCGAGAACACTGAAGCTTTCTTT.